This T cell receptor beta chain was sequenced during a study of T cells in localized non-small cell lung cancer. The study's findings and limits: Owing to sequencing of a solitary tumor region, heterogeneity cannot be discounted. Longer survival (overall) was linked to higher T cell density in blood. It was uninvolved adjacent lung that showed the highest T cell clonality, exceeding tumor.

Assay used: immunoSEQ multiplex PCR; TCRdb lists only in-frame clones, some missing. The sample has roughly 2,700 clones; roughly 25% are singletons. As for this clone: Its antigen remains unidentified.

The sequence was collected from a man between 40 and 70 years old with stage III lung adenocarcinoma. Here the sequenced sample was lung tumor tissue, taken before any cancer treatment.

The CDR3, as DNA: TGTGCCAGCAGCCCTCAGGGGAGGAACACTGAAGCTTTCTTT. It specifies CASSPQGRNTEAFF. V and J are TRBV11-3 and TRBJ1-1, with a possible D match to TRBD1 (6 bases). The germline gives CDR1 SGHNT, CDR2 YENEEA. This CDR3 has 14 amino acids. With 5 bases removed from V and 1 base from J, the gap between germline ends came to 11 bases.